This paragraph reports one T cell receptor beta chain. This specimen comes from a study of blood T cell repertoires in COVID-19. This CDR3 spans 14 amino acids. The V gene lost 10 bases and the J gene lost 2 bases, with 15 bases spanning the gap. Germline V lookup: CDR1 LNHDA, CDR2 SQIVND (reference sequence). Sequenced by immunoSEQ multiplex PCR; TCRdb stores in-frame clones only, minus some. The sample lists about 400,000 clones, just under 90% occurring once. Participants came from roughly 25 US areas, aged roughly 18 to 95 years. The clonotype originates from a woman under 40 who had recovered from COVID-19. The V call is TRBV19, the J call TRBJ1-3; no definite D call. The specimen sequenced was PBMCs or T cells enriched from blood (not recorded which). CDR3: CATSFSFTGNTIYF. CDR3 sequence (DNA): TGTGCCACCTCCTTCAGTTTCACTGGAAACACCATATATTTT.